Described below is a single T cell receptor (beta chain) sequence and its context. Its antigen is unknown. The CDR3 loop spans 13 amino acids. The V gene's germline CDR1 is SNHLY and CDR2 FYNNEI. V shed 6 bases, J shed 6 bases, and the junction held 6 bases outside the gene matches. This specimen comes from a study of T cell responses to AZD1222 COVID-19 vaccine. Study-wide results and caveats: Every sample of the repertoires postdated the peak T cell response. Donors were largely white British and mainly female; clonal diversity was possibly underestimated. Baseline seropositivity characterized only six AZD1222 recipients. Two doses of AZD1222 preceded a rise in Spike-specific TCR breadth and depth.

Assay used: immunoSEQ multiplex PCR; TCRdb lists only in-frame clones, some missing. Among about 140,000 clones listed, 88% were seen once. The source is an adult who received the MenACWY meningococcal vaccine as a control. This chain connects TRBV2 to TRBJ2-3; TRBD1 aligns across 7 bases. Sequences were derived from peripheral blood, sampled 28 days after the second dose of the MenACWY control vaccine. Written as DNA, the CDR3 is TGTGCCAGCAGCGACTTGGACAGGGATACGCAGTATTTT. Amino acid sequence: CASSDLDRDTQYF.